Listed below are T cell receptor beta chains from one sample, sequenced in a study of blood T cell repertoires in COVID-19. TCRdb's table, derived via immunoSEQ multiplex PCR, lists solely in-frame clones and lacks some. The table has roughly 140,000 clones, roughly 85% seen once; the top ten hold around 2.9%. The sequencing sample was made of peripheral blood. The source of these receptors is a man aged 45-65 years with acute or convalescent COVID-19. CDR3s include the opening cysteine and the closing phenylalanine or tryptophan. Each record gives: CDR3 DNA, CDR3 protein, clone size, V gene, D gene, J gene. A D gene is named only where the DNA matches it firmly. Only part of the rows carry a size: once, few, many, or a class if the clone is expanded.

DNA: TGTGCCAGCAGCCTTTACAGGGAGATCGGGGAGCTGTTTTTT
CDR3: CASSLYREIGELFF
size: NA
V: TRBV3-1/TRBV3-2
D: NA
J: TRBJ2-2

DNA: TGTGCCACCAGCAGAGATCGGCGAGGATCGCTAGCCAAAAACATTCAGTACTTC
CDR3: CATSRDRRGSLAKNIQYF
size: NA
V: TRBV15
D: NA
J: TRBJ2-4

DNA: TGTGCCAGCAGCCCTATGGTCGATGAGCAGTTCTTC
CDR3: CASSPMVDEQFF
size: NA
V: TRBV11-1
D: NA
J: TRBJ2-1

DNA: TGTGCCAGCAGCTTACTGAGGACAGGGGGGTACTATGGCTACACCTTC
CDR3: CASSLLRTGGYYGYTF
size: NA
V: TRBV7-8
D: TRBD1
J: TRBJ1-2

DNA: TGTGCCTCAGGGCAGACCTACACTGAAGCTTTCTTT
CDR3: CASGQTYTEAFF
size: NA
V: TRBV6-5
D: NA
J: TRBJ1-1

DNA: TGTGCCAGCAGTCCCGGGACAACCCGCATTCAGTACTTC
CDR3: CASSPGTTRIQYF
size: NA
V: TRBV5-8
D: NA
J: TRBJ2-4

DNA: TGTGCCAGCAGCTTGCGTCCGACAGGGGGCACTAGCACAGATACGCAGTATTTT
CDR3: CASSLRPTGGTSTDTQYF
size: NA
V: TRBV7-2
D: TRBD1
J: TRBJ2-3

DNA: TGCGCCAGCAGCCACAACACAGGCGAGGCTTTCTTT
CDR3: CASSHNTGEAFF
size: NA
V: TRBV5-1
D: NA
J: TRBJ1-1

DNA: TGTGCCAGCAGCCTCACTAGCGGGGATGAGCAGTTCTTC
CDR3: CASSLTSGDEQFF
size: once
V: TRBV13
D: TRBD2
J: TRBJ2-1

DNA: TGTGCCAGCAGCGCGGGACTAGCGATAGATACGCAGTATTTT
CDR3: CASSAGLAIDTQYF
size: NA
V: TRBV7-2
D: TRBD2
J: TRBJ2-3

DNA: TGTGCCAGTAGCCAACTAGCGGTCCAGGGGACCCAGTACTTC
CDR3: CASSQLAVQGTQYF
size: NA
V: TRBV19
D: TRBD2
J: TRBJ2-5

DNA: TGCGCCAGCAGCTTGGCTAAATCTGGGGCCAACGTCCTGACTTTC
CDR3: CASSLAKSGANVLTF
size: NA
V: TRBV5-1
D: NA
J: TRBJ2-6

DNA: TGTGCCAGCAGTTCGGGCTACGAGCAGTACTTC
CDR3: CASSSGYEQYF
size: NA
V: TRBV5-6
D: NA
J: TRBJ2-7

DNA: TGTGCCAGCAGCCCGGGTCGGGGTGGGAATGAGCAGTTCTTC
CDR3: CASSPGRGGNEQFF
size: NA
V: TRBV11-3
D: NA
J: TRBJ2-1

DNA: TGTGCCAGCAGGGCAGGGGGAGATACTGAAGCTTTCTTT
CDR3: CASRAGGDTEAFF
size: NA
V: TRBV7-9
D: TRBD1
J: TRBJ1-1

DNA: TGTGCCAGCAGTTACTCCAGGGCCGTGAGCACTGAAGCTTTCTTT
CDR3: CASSYSRAVSTEAFF
size: NA
V: TRBV6-5
D: NA
J: TRBJ1-1